What follows is one TCR beta chain and its context. Its antigen is not yet known. The sample holds no much larger clone one base away, and base qualities are not on file. The donors were healthy, HIV-negative adults with no recently reported acute infections or vaccinations. Every donor was a Caucasian adult living in Nashville, Tennessee, USA. CD8 memory samples combined magnetically selected CD45RO+ cells with CCR7-negative CD45RA+ effector memory (TemRA) cells. Blood was collected by leukapheresis, and PBMCs were isolated by Ficoll-Histopaque density gradient centrifugation and then cryopreserved in liquid nitrogen vapor phase. Purity and quantity of every magnetically sorted T cell population were checked by analytical flow cytometry. From each sorted fraction, genomic DNA was isolated and quantified by UV absorbance on a Nanodrop 2000c. The sample originates from a study of shared clonotypes between healthy human individuals (dated by TCRdb to about 2020). Broadly, across the study: The cohort included three men and a couple of women between 18 and 49 years of age. Leukapheresis yielded between about 0.9 and 9 billion PBMCs per donor. To increase sequencing depth and limit assay-specific biases, TCR repertoire library preparation and sequencing were carried out by different laboratories using diverse techniques. To estimate repertoire size and how much clonotypes are shared between individuals, the study performed deep sequencing of blood TCR repertoires from about five healthy adults. Per donor, three plates each were used for CD4 naive and CD4 memory, two for CD8 naive, and one for CD8 memory. The research as a whole found: Larger estimated clonotype richness was generally found for naive subsets than for memory subsets. Sampling was restricted to blood, and TCR repertoires in tissues likely differ from the TCR repertoires found in blood. Even with the large sequencing depth, rarefaction of the sorted-subset datasets indicated that sequencing was incomplete. Because the study included only a small number of donors, the genetic and exposure-history diversity represented was limited. Based on pairwise subsampling, the degree of clonotype sharing among donors was expected to be affected by sequencing depth. Clonotypes shared by all four sorted-subset donors showed higher generation probabilities than non-shared clonotypes. Across a few donors, around 5% of naive CD4, over 3% of naive CD8, 2.3% of memory CD4, and roughly 0.41% of memory CD8 clonotypes were shared.

Using the deep immunoSEQ assay, multiplex PCR amplified TCR CDR3 regions from genomic DNA. For each cell subset, the extracted genomic DNA was distributed evenly across all wells of several immunoSEQ 96-well plates, and each plate served as one replicate. Each replicate PCR for sorted subsets received around 0.2 ug genomic DNA, equal to roughly 29,000 T cell genomes. The purified libraries were quantified using a Qubit 3.0 fluorometer, sized with a Bioanalyzer 2100, and then quantified again using the KAPA Library Quantification kit. Every immunoSEQ 96-well plate was sequenced on a separate single-read 150-cycle Illumina NextSeq 550 flow cell. The authors' pipeline ran thus. Because only junctional sequences without quality scores were contained in the immunoSEQ output, filtering matching that applied to full-length reads could not be performed. To assign V/J genes and CDR3, sequences were annotated using PyIR, a Python wrapper for IgBLAST v1.9, with IMGT germline references. Any read was removed if the V/J assignment was weak (E-value above 1e-6), the CDR3 was missing, or the read contained stop codons, out-of-frame junctions, or ambiguous translated residues. V3J clonotypes were defined as sequences sharing an identical inferred V gene, J gene, and CDR3 amino acid sequence. The percentage overlap between two repertoires was calculated by dividing the number of shared unique clonotypes by the size of the smaller repertoire. Three approaches were used to assess repertoire richness: RTK rarefaction, the Chao1 estimator, and Recon v2.1 estimates of unobserved clonotypes. Generation probabilities were computed with OLGA for all TCRbeta clonotypes obtained by the gDNA method from several donors. TCRdb's version of the immuneACCESS table is confined to in-frame rearrangements and falls short of the full clone set. An unresolved V gene accounts for under half of the shortfall where checked; the remainder is of unknown origin. V and J calls and clone size are as listed in that table; D and trimming were resolved from the DNA. Here the sample has roughly 720,000 clones; roughly 87% occur a single time. The ten largest clones capture approximately 35% of the sample.

The sequenced sample consisted of memory CD8+ T cells from PBMCs. According to the study, the label for this sample's cell subset or site signals: CD45RO+ cells pooled with CCR7-negative TemRA cells. The origin of this receptor is a man aged 18 to 29 in good health. Some clones in this sample may be carry-over from other donors' samples.

The DNA is as follows: TGTGCCAGCAGTTACATCGGGGCTTCCTACGAGCAGTACTTC. This translates into CASSYIGASYEQYF. Rearrangement joined TRBV6-5 to TRBJ2-7; the D region is possibly TRBD1 or TRBD2, each matching across 5 bases. The CDR3 starts with the cysteine, ends with the phenylalanine, and has 14 residues. Left in the record is the CDR3 DNA by itself, 42 bases read in frame from the first base. Taken from the germline V gene, the CDR1 and CDR2 loops are MNHEY and SVGAGI. The junction carries 9 bases between V and J, which are trimmed by 2 bases and 1 base respectively.